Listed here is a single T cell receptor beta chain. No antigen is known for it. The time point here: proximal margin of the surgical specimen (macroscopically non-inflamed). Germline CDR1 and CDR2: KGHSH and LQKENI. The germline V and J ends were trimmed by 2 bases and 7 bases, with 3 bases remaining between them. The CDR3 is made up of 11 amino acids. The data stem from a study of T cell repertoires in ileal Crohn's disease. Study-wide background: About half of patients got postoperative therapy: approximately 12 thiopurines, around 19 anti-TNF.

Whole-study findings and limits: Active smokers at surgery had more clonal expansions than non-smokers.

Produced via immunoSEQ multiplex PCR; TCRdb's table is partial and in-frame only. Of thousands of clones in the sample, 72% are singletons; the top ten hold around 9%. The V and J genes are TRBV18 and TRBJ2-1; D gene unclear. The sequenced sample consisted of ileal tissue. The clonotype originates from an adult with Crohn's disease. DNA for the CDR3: TGTGCCAGCTCACCAGAAAATGAGCAGTTCTTC. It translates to CASSPENEQFF.